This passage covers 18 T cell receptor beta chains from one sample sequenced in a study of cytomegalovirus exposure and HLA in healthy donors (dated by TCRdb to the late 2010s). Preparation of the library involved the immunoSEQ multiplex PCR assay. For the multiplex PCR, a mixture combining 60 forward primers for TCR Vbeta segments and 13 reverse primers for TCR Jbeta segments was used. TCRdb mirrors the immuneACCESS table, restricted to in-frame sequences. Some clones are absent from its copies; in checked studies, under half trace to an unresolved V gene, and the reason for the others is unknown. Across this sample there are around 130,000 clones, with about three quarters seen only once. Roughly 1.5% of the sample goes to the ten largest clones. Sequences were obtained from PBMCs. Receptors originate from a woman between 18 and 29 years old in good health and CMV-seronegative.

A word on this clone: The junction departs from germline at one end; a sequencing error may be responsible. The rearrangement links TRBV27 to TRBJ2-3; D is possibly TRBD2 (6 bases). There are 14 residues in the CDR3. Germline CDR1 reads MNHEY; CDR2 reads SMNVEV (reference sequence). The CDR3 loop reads CASSLSGGLDPQYF. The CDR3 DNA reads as TGTGCCAGCAGTTTATCGGGAGGTCTAGATCCGCAGTATTTT.

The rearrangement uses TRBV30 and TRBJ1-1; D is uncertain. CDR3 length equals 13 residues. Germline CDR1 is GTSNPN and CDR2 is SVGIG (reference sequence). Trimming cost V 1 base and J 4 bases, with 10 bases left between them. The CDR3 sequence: CAWSGGPGTEAFF. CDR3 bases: TGTGCCTGGAGTGGCGGCCCGGGCACTGAAGCTTTCTTT.

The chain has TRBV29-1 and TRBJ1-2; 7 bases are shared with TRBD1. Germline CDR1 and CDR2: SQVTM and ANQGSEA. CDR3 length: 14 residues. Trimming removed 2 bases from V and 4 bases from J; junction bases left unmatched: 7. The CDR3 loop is CSVELAAGGYGYTF. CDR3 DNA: TGCAGCGTTGAACTCGCGGCAGGGGGCTATGGCTACACCTTC.

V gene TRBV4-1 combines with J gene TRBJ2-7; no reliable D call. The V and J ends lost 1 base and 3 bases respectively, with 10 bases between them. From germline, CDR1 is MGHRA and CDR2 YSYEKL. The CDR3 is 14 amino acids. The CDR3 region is CASSQGDMSYEQYF. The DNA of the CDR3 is TGCGCCAGCAGCCAAGGAGACATGAGCTACGAGCAGTACTTC.

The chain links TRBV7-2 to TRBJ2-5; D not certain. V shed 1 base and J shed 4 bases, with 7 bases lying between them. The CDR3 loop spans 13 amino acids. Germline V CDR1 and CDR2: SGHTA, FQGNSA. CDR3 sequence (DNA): TGTGCCAGCAGCTTAGGAGCTAGAGAGACCCAGTACTTC. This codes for CASSLGARETQYF.

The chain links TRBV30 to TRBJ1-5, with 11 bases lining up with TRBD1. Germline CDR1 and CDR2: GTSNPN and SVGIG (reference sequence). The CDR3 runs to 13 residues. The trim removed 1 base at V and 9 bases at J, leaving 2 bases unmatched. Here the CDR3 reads CAWSGDRGGPQHF. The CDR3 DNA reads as TGTGCCTGGAGTGGGGACAGGGGGGGGCCCCAGCATTTT.

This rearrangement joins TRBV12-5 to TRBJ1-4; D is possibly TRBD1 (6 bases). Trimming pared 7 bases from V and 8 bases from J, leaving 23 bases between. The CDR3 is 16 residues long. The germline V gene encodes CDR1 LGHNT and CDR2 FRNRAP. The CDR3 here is CASALPGHRDGEKLFF. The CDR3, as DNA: TGTGCTAGTGCCCTTCCGGGACACAGGGACGGCGAAAAACTGTTTTTT. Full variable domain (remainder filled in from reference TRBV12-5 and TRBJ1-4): DARVTQTPRHKVTEMGQEVTMRCQPILGHNTVFWYRQTMMQGLELLAYFRNRAPLDDSGMPKDRFSAEMPDATLATLKIQPSEPRDSAVYFCASALPGHRDGEKLFFGSGTQLSVL.

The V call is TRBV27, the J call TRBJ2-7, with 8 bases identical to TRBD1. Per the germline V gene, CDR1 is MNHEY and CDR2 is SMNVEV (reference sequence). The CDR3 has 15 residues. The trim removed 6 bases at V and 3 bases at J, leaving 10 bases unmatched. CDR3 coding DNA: TGTGCCAGCAGCAACTACGGACAGGGATTCTACGAGCAGTACTTC. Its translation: CASSNYGQGFYEQYF.

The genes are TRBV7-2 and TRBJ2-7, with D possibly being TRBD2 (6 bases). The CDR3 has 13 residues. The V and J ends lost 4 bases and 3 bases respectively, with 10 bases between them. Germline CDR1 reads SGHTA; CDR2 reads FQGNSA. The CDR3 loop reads CASSSLASYEQYF. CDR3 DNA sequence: TGTGCCAGCAGCTCACTAGCTAGCTACGAGCAGTACTTC.

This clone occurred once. CDR3 region: CASRDSRSYNEQFF. The CDR3 DNA reads as TGCGCCAGCAGAGACAGCCGCTCCTACAATGAGCAGTTCTTC. The chain combines TRBV5-1 with TRBJ2-1, with D tentatively TRBD1 (5 bases). The V end lost 5 bases, the J end lost 0 bases, and 9 bases lay between the germline ends. CDR3 size: 14 residues. Germline assignment: CDR1 SGHRS and CDR2 YFSETQ.

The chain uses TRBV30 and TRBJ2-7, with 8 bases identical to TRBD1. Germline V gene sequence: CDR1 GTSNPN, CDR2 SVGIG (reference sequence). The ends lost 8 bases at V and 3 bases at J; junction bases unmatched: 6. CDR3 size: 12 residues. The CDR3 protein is CAGGTGDYEQYF. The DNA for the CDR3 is TGTGCCGGTGGGACAGGAGACTACGAGCAGTACTTC.

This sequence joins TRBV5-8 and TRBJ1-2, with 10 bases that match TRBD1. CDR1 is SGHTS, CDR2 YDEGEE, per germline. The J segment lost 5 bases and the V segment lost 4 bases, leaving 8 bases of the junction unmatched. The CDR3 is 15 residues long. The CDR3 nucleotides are TGTGCCAGCAGCCCAACTCCGGGACAGGGGTATGGCTACACCTTC. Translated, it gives CASSPTPGQGYGYTF.

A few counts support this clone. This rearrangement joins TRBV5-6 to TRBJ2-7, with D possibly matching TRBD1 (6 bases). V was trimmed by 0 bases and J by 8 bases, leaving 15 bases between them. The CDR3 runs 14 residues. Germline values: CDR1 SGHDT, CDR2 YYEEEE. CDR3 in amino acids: CASSLATGPDQQYF. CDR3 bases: TGTGCCAGCAGCTTGGCGACAGGCCCCGATCAGCAGTACTTC.

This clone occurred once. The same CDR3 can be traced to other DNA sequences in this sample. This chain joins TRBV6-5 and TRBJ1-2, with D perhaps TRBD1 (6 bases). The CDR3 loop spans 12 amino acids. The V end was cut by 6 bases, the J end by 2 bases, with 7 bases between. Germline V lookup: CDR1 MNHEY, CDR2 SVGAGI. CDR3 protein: CASRGANYGYTF. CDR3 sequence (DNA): TGTGCCAGCAGGGGGGCAAACTATGGCTACACCTTC.

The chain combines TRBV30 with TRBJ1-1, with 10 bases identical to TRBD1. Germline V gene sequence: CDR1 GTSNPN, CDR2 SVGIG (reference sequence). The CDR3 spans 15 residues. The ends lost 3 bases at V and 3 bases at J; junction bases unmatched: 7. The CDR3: CAWSPKTGGYTEAFF. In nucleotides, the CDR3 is TGTGCCTGGAGCCCGAAGACAGGGGGCTACACTGAAGCTTTCTTT. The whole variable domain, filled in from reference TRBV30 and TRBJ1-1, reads SQTIHQWPATLVQPVGSPLSLECTVEGTSNPNLYWYRQAAGRGLQLLFYSVGIGQISSEVPQNLSASRPQDRQFILSSKKLLLSDSGFYLCAWSPKTGGYTEAFFGQGTRLTVV.

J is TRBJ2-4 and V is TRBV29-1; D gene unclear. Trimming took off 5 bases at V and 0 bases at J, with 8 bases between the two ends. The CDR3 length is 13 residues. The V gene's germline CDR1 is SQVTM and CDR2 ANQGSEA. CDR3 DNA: TGCAGCGTTACCCCGGGAGCCAAAAACATTCAGTACTTC. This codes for CSVTPGAKNIQYF. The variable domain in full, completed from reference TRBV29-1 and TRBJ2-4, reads SAVISQKPSRDICQRGTSLTIQCQVDSQVTMMFWYRQQPGQSLTLIATANQGSEATYESGFVIDKFPISRPNLTFSTLTVSNMSPEDSSIYLCSVTPGAKNIQYFGAGTRLSVL.

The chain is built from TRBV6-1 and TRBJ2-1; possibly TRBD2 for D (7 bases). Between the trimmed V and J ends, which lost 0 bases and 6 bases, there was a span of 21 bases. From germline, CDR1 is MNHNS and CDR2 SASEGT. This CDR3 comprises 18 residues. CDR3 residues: CASSEAGGGEGPVNEQFF. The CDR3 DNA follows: TGTGCCAGCAGTGAAGCGGGCGGGGGCGAGGGCCCGGTCAATGAGCAGTTCTTC.

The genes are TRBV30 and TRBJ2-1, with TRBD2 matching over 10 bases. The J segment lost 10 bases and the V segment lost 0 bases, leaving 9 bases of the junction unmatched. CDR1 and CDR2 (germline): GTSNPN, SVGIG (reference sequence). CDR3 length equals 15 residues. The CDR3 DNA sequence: TGTGCCTGGAGTGTAGGGCTAGCGGGAGAACAGGAGCAGTTCTTC. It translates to CAWSVGLAGEQEQFF.